Following are 20 T cell receptor beta chains from one sample sequenced in a study of beta chain features in type 1 diabetes. Sequencing targeted expressed TCRB transcripts, as all isolated RNA had been reverse transcribed. The protocol was immunoSEQ multiplex PCR, while the TCRdb copy is restricted to in-frame clones and leaves out a portion. Of hundreds of thousands of clones listed, about a sixth were seen once; the top ten hold around 0.02%. The sequencing input was naive CD4+ T cells from blood. The receptors were sampled from a woman between 18 and 30 years old in good health.

This clone was observed a few times. The chain is built from TRBV7-3 and TRBJ2-1, with D possibly matching TRBD2 (6 bases). Germline CDR1 and CDR2: SGHTA and FQGTGA. CDR3 length equals 16 residues. Trimming shortened V by 3 bases and J by 8 bases, and 20 bases separated the two germline ends. The CDR3 DNA sequence: TGTGCCAGCAGCTTCCCGGTTGGCAGGGAGGTGGATGAGCAGTTCTTC. It yields the protein CASSFPVGREVDEQFF.

This clone showed up just a few times. The rearrangement links TRBV4-2 to TRBJ2-6; TRBD1 is a possible D gene (6 bases). The CDR3 runs 19 residues. Germline V gives CDR1 LGHNA, CDR2 YNFKEQ. Trimming cost V 8 bases and J 0 bases, with 23 bases left between them. In DNA, the CDR3 is TGTGCCAGCCGCAAGACCGCAGGGGACGAATTCTCTGGGGCCAACGTCCTGACTTTC. Residues: CASRKTAGDEFSGANVLTF.

Only a few counts were recorded for this clone. The V call is TRBV10-3, the J call TRBJ2-7; D is perhaps TRBD2 (6 bases). Trimming pared 4 bases from V and 7 bases from J, leaving 14 bases between. The germline gives CDR1 ENHRY, CDR2 SYGVKD. The CDR3 has 13 residues. CDR3 coding DNA: TGTGCCATCAGTGGGGCGGGACCCTCGGAGCAGTACTTC. It codes for CAISGAGPSEQYF.

This chain uses TRBV2 with TRBJ2-7, with TRBD2 matching 8 bases. Germline V gene data show CDR1 as SNHLY and CDR2 as FYNNEI. The CDR3 is made up of 15 amino acids. J gave up 6 bases and V 5 bases, and 12 bases lay outside the gene matches. This CDR3 reads CASSPGTSPFGEQYF. As DNA, the CDR3 is TGTGCCAGCAGTCCAGGGACTAGTCCTTTCGGCGAGCAGTACTTC.

This clone was observed a few times. Other DNA sequences in this specimen translate into the identical CDR3. V is TRBV2 and J is TRBJ1-2; D possibly corresponds to TRBD1 (6 bases). This CDR3 has 13 amino acids. V gave up 3 bases and J gave up 2 bases, with 7 bases separating them. Germline V gene lookup returns CDR1 SNHLY and CDR2 FYNNEI. DNA for the CDR3: TGTGCCAGCAGTGACGACAGGAACTATGGCTACACCTTC. This translates into CASSDDRNYGYTF.

The chain carries TRBV6-5 and TRBJ1-1; 8 nucleotides line up with TRBD1. Germline V CDR1 and CDR2: MNHEY, SVGAGI. The CDR3 extends over 14 amino acids. V was pared by 4 bases and J by 5 bases, with 6 bases of the junction left unmatched. CDR3 sequence: CASSSDRVGTEAFF. Written as DNA, the CDR3 is TGTGCCAGCAGTTCGGACAGGGTGGGGACTGAAGCTTTCTTT.

This clone was seen a few times. This rearrangement joins TRBV1 to TRBJ2-5; the table's D call, TRBD1, was not checked against the DNA. TRBV1 is a known pseudogene. The CDR3 contains 13 residues. As DNA, the CDR3 is TGCACCAGCAGAGGACAGGGTGTGGAGACCCAGTACTTC. This encodes CTSRGQGVETQYF.

In its sample, this clone was seen a few times. V usage is TRBV5-1 and J usage is TRBJ1-1; D is unresolved. V lost 1 base to trimming and J lost 8 bases, with 12 bases between them. Germline V gene lookup returns CDR1 SGHRS and CDR2 YFSETQ. The CDR3 has 13 amino acids. CDR3 protein: CASSLTRFSEAFF. In nucleotides, the CDR3 is TGCGCCAGCAGCTTGACCCGATTTTCCGAAGCTTTCTTT.

For this clone: The junction and the germline gene differ at one end; a read error may be behind it. J is TRBJ1-1 and V is TRBV7-9; D possibly corresponds to TRBD1 (6 bases). This CDR3 contains 15 residues. Germline CDR1 SEHNR, CDR2 FQNEAQ (reference sequence). The CDR3 protein is CASSPRLTGQTETFF. CDR3 sequence (DNA): TGTGCCAGCAGCCCACGTCTGACAGGACAGACTGAAACTTTCTTT.

This clone has just a few counts. V is TRBV19 and J is TRBJ2-1, with TRBD2 identical over 12 bases. This CDR3 is built from 16 residues. Germline assignment: CDR1 LNHDA and CDR2 SQIVND (reference sequence). After removal of 0 bases from V and 3 bases from J, the junction contained 0 bases not matched to a gene. The CDR3 region is CASSIETSGSYNEQFF. As DNA, the CDR3 is TGTGCCAGTAGTATAGAGACTAGCGGGAGCTACAATGAGCAGTTCTTC.

The chain employs TRBV28 and TRBJ2-7, with 8 bases matching TRBD2. The germline V gene encodes CDR1 MDHEN and CDR2 SYDVKM. V lost 7 bases and J lost 0; bases outside the gene matches: 5. This CDR3 has 14 amino acids. The DNA for the CDR3 is TGTGCCAGCACGACTAGCGCCGTCTCCTACGAGCAGTACTTC. This encodes CASTTSAVSYEQYF.

J is TRBJ2-1 and V is TRBV28, with 10 bases that match TRBD2. With V trimmed by 2 bases and J by 8 bases, 6 bases remained unmatched. The germline V gene encodes CDR1 MDHEN and CDR2 SYDVKM. This CDR3 comprises 15 residues. The CDR3 nucleotides are TGTGCCAGCAGTTTAGCGGCTAGCGGGAGTGATGAGCAGTTCTTC. Translation: CASSLAASGSDEQFF.

This clone has a handful of counts. The rearrangement uses TRBV7-2 and TRBJ2-2, with D maybe TRBD2 (5 bases). The CDR3 contains 16 residues. V shed 2 bases and J shed 5 bases, with 15 bases lying between them. Germline-derived CDR1 and CDR2 are SGHTA and FQGNSA. The CDR3 sequence is CASSLSGLAKTGELFF. CDR3 bases: TGTGCCAGCAGCTTAAGTGGGCTAGCTAAGACCGGGGAGCTGTTTTTT.

The chain employs TRBV6-5 and TRBJ2-7; 7 bases are a match to TRBD2. CDR1 MNHEY and CDR2 SVGAGI come from the germline V gene. The CDR3 has 14 residues. V lost 6 bases, J lost 3 bases, and 8 bases stayed unmatched. Here the CDR3 reads CASRNIPGGYEQYF. The CDR3 nucleotides read TGTGCCAGCAGGAACATTCCGGGGGGCTACGAGCAGTACTTC.

This clone was counted a few times. This chain uses TRBV6-5 with TRBJ2-3; D remains unclear. The CDR3 covers 12 residues. The germline gives CDR1 MNHEY, CDR2 SVGAGI. Trimming removed 5 bases at V and 0 bases at J, with 3 bases between. The CDR3 DNA follows: TGTGCCAGCAGTCACAGCACAGATACGCAGTATTTT. Amino acid sequence: CASSHSTDTQYF.

This clone was detected a few times. The rearrangement joins TRBV6-6 to TRBJ2-3, with D unresolved. Germline lookup yields CDR1 MNHNY and CDR2 SVGAGI (reference sequence). The length of the CDR3 is 12 residues. V lost 10 bases and J lost 1, with 9 bases in between. This CDR3 reads CATLTGTDTQYF. The CDR3 DNA follows: TGTGCCACCCTCACCGGCACAGATACGCAGTATTTT.

The rearrangement links TRBV28 to TRBJ2-1, with 11 positions matching TRBD1. Losses at the gene ends were 6 bases for V and 2 bases for J; bases not matched to a gene: 3. The CDR3 consists of 15 residues. Looked up from germline, CDR1 is MDHEN and CDR2 is SYDVKM. The CDR3 bases are TGTGCCAGCAGCAAGGGACAGGGGGCCTACAATGAGCAGTTCTTC. Its translation is CASSKGQGAYNEQFF.

This clone was counted a few times. As DNA, the CDR3 is TGCGCCAGCAGCCAAGCCGCTCAGGGGCGCTATGGCTACACCTTC. It translates to CASSQAAQGRYGYTF. The genes are TRBV4-3 and TRBJ1-2, with D perhaps TRBD1 (6 bases). Trimming took 1 base from V and 4 from J, leaving 13 bases between them. The length of the CDR3 is 15 residues. Germline-derived CDR1 and CDR2 are LGHNA and YSLEER.

The V and J genes are TRBV27 and TRBJ2-1; D is perhaps TRBD1 (7 bases). Trimming cost V 6 bases and J 6 bases, with 24 bases left between them. Germline CDR1 reads MNHEY; CDR2 reads SMNVEV (reference sequence). The CDR3 sequence is 17 residues long. The chain's CDR3 is CASRGQSAPRAGNEQFF. In nucleotides, the CDR3 is TGTGCCAGCAGGGGACAGTCGGCCCCCCGAGCGGGCAATGAGCAGTTCTTC.

The chain uses TRBV19 and TRBJ2-5; the match to TRBD1 covers 10 bases. J gave up 4 bases and V 5 bases, and 4 bases lay outside the gene matches. This CDR3 is built from 14 residues. Germline-derived CDR1 and CDR2 are LNHDA and SQIVND (reference sequence). The CDR3 loop is CASSPGQGGETQYF. DNA for the CDR3: TGTGCCAGTAGTCCTGGACAGGGGGGAGAGACCCAGTACTTC.